This entry lists 9 T cell receptor beta chains sequenced from one sample in a study of cytomegalovirus exposure and HLA in healthy donors. Primers for the PCR totalled 60 Vbeta and 13 Jbeta. TCRdb's table, derived via immunoSEQ multiplex PCR, lists solely in-frame clones and lacks some. The table lists some 100,000 clones, 65% to 85% of them singletons. The source material was PBMCs. These receptors all come from a middle-aged woman in good health and CMV-seronegative.

The chain recombines TRBV30 with TRBJ2-1, with D possibly being TRBD2 (6 bases). From germline, CDR1 is GTSNPN and CDR2 SVGIG (reference sequence). The CDR3 is 15 amino acids. The V and J ends lost 2 bases and 10 bases respectively, with 21 bases between them. CDR3 in DNA: TGTGCCTGGAGTCGGGCTAGCGCGGGATGGGGAGAGCAGTTCTTC. As protein: CAWSRASAGWGEQFF.

The chain couples TRBV19 to TRBJ1-1; D might be TRBD1 (5 bases). CDR1 is LNHDA, CDR2 SQIVND, per germline (reference sequence). Between the trimmed V and J ends, which lost 2 bases and 0 bases, there was a span of 13 bases. This CDR3 is built from 16 residues. The CDR3 DNA sequence: TGTGCCAGTAGTATATTCGCTGGGGCCTTGAACACTGAAGCTTTCTTT. Translated, it gives CASSIFAGALNTEAFF.

The chain has TRBV19 and TRBJ1-5; D is unresolved. Trimming left V 1 base short and J 0 bases short, with 7 bases between. CDR1 and CDR2 (germline): LNHDA, SQIVND (reference sequence). The CDR3 is made up of 15 amino acids. The CDR3 sequence: CASSIGRGSNQPQHF. DNA for the CDR3: TGTGCCAGTAGTATAGGTCGGGGTAGCAATCAGCCCCAGCATTTT.

The chain couples TRBV27 to TRBJ1-2; TRBD1 matches 7 bases. The V gene end was trimmed by 6 bases and the J gene end by 2 bases; junction bases not matched to a gene: 3. CDR3 length equals 13 residues. Germline assignment: CDR1 MNHEY and CDR2 SMNVEV (reference sequence). The CDR3 loop is CASSRQGNYGYTF. The CDR3 DNA follows: TGTGCCAGCAGCCGACAGGGCAACTATGGCTACACCTTC.

J is TRBJ2-1 and V is TRBV9, with 16 nucleotides matching TRBD2. Germline CDR1 is SGDLS and CDR2 is YYNGEE. This CDR3 has 17 residues. J was trimmed by 7 bases and V by 4 bases; bases with no gene match: 8. CDR3 coding DNA: TGTGCCAGCAGCCCGGGACTAGCGGGAGGGGTGTGGAATGAGCAGTTCTTC. Amino acids: CASSPGLAGGVWNEQFF.

The chain links TRBV10-2 to TRBJ1-4; 8 bases line up with TRBD1. The J segment lost 8 bases and the V segment lost 0 bases, leaving 5 bases of the junction unmatched. Germline CDR1 WSHSY, CDR2 SAAADI. The CDR3 is 15 amino acids. CDR3 in amino acids: CASSESGQGGEKLFF. The CDR3 region has the DNA TGCGCCAGCAGTGAGTCCGGACAGGGCGGGGAAAAACTGTTTTTT.

V and J are TRBV5-1 and TRBJ2-2; 9 bases match TRBD2. The CDR3 spans 15 residues. J was trimmed by 4 bases and V by 4 bases; bases with no gene match: 5. Germline values: CDR1 SGHRS, CDR2 YFSETQ. The CDR3 region is CASSGATSGTGELFF. DNA for the CDR3: TGCGCCAGCAGCGGGGCGACTAGCGGCACCGGGGAGCTGTTTTTT.

The chain combines TRBV19 with TRBJ1-5, with 7 bases identical to TRBD1. Looked up from germline, CDR1 is LNHDA and CDR2 is SQIVND (reference sequence). V lost 3 bases to trimming and J lost 2 bases; unmatched junction nucleotides: 7. This CDR3 has 16 residues. CDR3 nucleotides: TGTGCCAGTAGTATGTGGAGTGACAGGGGCAATCAGCCCCAGCATTTT. Encoded protein: CASSMWSDRGNQPQHF.

The rearrangement links TRBV27 to TRBJ2-7; 13 bases agree with TRBD2. Germline-derived CDR1 and CDR2 are MNHEY and SMNVEV (reference sequence). The V and J ends lost 5 bases and 2 bases, in that order; junction bases with no gene match: 3. This CDR3 contains 15 residues. The chain's CDR3 is CASSMGTSGTYEQYF. In nucleotides, the CDR3 is TGTGCCAGCAGTATGGGGACTAGCGGGACCTACGAGCAGTACTTC.